The 18 T cell receptor beta chains reported below all come from one sample, sequenced in a study of blood T cell repertoires in COVID-19. This table comes from immunoSEQ multiplex PCR, and its TCRdb copy is limited to in-frame clones, with some not included. The sample consists of around 700,000 clones, about nine tenths of them appearing once. Sequenced: peripheral blood. The receptors stem from a woman aged 18 to 35 with acute or convalescent COVID-19.

This clone was detected only once. This chain joins TRBV11-2 and TRBJ2-3, with D perhaps matching TRBD2 (5 bases). Per the germline V gene, CDR1 is SGHAT and CDR2 is FQNNGV. V was trimmed by 0 bases and J by 10 bases, leaving 17 bases between them. CDR3 size: 15 residues. This chain's CDR3 is CASSLDEVDYLPQYF. In DNA, the CDR3 is TGTGCCAGCAGCTTAGACGAGGTCGACTACCTTCCGCAGTATTTT. The full variable domain, its missing parts supplied by reference TRBV11-2 and TRBJ2-3, is EAGVAQSPRYKIIEKRQSVAFWCNPISGHATLYWYQQILGQGPKLLIQFQNNGVVDDSQLPKDRFSAERLKGVDSTLKIQPAKLEDSAVYLCASSLDEVDYLPQYFGPGTRLTVL.

The J gene is TRBJ1-2, the V gene TRBV30; 8 bases line up with TRBD1. The CDR3 sequence is 14 residues long. J gave up 8 bases and V 1 base, and 9 bases lay outside the gene matches. Germline CDR1 GTSNPN, CDR2 SVGIG (reference sequence). The CDR3: CAWSAAGQANGYTF. The CDR3 region has the DNA TGTGCCTGGAGTGCAGCGGGACAGGCTAACGGCTACACCTTC.

This chain links TRBV10-3 with TRBJ2-2, with a tentative D call TRBD1 (5 bases). The germline V and J ends were trimmed by 2 bases and 0 bases, with 10 bases remaining between them. This CDR3 has 16 residues. Germline V gene lookup returns CDR1 ENHRY and CDR2 SYGVKD. The CDR3 region is CAISEQGRANTGELFF. As DNA, the CDR3 is TGTGCCATCAGTGAGCAGGGCAGGGCGAACACCGGGGAGCTGTTTTTT.

The rearrangement links TRBV6-1 to TRBJ2-7; possible D gene TRBD1, 5 bases. With 2 bases removed from V and 0 bases from J, the gap between germline ends came to 14 bases. The germline CDR1 and CDR2 sequences are MNHNS and SASEGT. This CDR3 spans 16 amino acids. CDR3: CASSEPLDRVSYEQYF. CDR3 nucleotide sequence: TGTGCCAGCAGTGAACCCCTAGACAGAGTCTCCTACGAGCAGTACTTC.

The V gene is TRBV30, the J gene TRBJ1-3; 7 bases map to TRBD1. The J segment lost 0 bases and the V segment lost 2 bases, leaving 7 bases of the junction unmatched. CDR3 size: 16 residues. The V gene's germline CDR1 is GTSNPN and CDR2 SVGIG (reference sequence). The CDR3 here is CAWSPQGSLSGNTIYF. As DNA, the CDR3 is TGTGCCTGGAGTCCACAGGGGAGCCTCTCTGGAAACACCATATATTTT.

V gene TRBV7-8 combines with J gene TRBJ2-7; a possible D gene is TRBD2 (6 bases). This CDR3 contains 17 residues. Deletions cut 4 bases from V and 4 bases from J, with 23 bases between. The germline gives CDR1 SGHVS, CDR2 FQNEAQ. CDR3 bases: TGTGCCAGCAGCTCCCTAGCGAGTACACTAACGGGGTACGAGCAGTACTTC. Protein: CASSSLASTLTGYEQYF.

This clone appeared a few times. This chain's CDR3 is CASSPGQGKSSYNSPLHF. The CDR3 bases are TGTGCCAGTAGTCCGGGACAGGGTAAAAGCTCCTATAATTCACCCCTCCACTTT. This chain joins TRBV19 and TRBJ1-6, with 9 positions matching TRBD1. Germline lookup yields CDR1 LNHDA and CDR2 SQIVND (reference sequence). V was clipped by 5 bases and J by 0 bases; unmatched bases: 8. CDR3 length: 18 residues.

The V call is TRBV9, the J call TRBJ2-7; perhaps TRBD1 as D (7 bases). The CDR3 runs to 15 residues. Trimming took 4 bases from V and 4 from J, leaving 18 bases between them. The germline V gene encodes CDR1 SGDLS and CDR2 YYNGEE. CDR3 coding DNA: TGTGCCAGCAGCTTCGGACAGGCCGGAGGGTACGAGCAGTACTTC. It yields the protein CASSFGQAGGYEQYF.

This sequence joins TRBV5-1 and TRBJ1-2; 9 positions match TRBD1. With V trimmed by 3 bases and J by 4 bases, 7 bases remained unmatched. The CDR3 consists of 15 residues. Per the germline V gene, CDR1 is SGHRS and CDR2 is YFSETQ. As DNA, the CDR3 is TGCGCCAGCAGCTCCACAGGGGGCACCCCCTATGGCTACACCTTC. Translation: CASSSTGGTPYGYTF.

The chain uses TRBV4-2 and TRBJ1-5; D not resolved. The length of the CDR3 is 14 residues. Germline loops: CDR1 LGHNA, CDR2 YNFKEQ. V shed 0 bases and J shed 6 bases, with 9 bases lying between them. CDR3 in amino acids: CASSQDLNGQPQHF. As DNA, the CDR3 is TGTGCCAGCAGCCAAGATTTGAACGGTCAGCCCCAGCATTTT.

The rearrangement uses TRBV7-9 and TRBJ2-7; weak D call: TRBD1 (6 bases). The V end lost 5 bases, the J end lost 2 bases, and 13 bases lay between the germline ends. This CDR3 comprises 14 residues. From germline, CDR1 is SEHNR and CDR2 FQNEAQ (reference sequence). This chain's CDR3 is CASSLEGETYEQYF. CDR3 nucleotide sequence: TGTGCCAGCAGCCTCGAGGGGGAGACCTACGAGCAGTACTTC.

The chain links TRBV9 to TRBJ2-2; D not certain. With 1 base removed from V and 6 bases from J, the gap between germline ends came to 4 bases. Per germline, CDR1 SGDLS and CDR2 YYNGEE. The CDR3 is made up of 12 amino acids. The CDR3 protein is CASSVSAGELFF. The CDR3 nucleotides are TGTGCCAGCAGCGTATCCGCCGGGGAGCTGTTTTTT.

This clone has only one observation. The rearrangement joins TRBV6-5 to TRBJ1-3; TRBD1 might be the D (6 bases). The CDR3 has 12 residues. Germline assignment: CDR1 MNHEY and CDR2 SVGAGI. The CDR3 region has the DNA TGTGTAGGGGGGGGGTCTGGAAACACCATATATTTT. Translated: CVGGGSGNTIYF.

The chain joins TRBV19 to TRBJ2-2, with D possibly being TRBD2 (6 bases). V was cut by 3 bases and J by 0 bases, with 11 bases left in between. The length of the CDR3 is 16 residues. CDR1 and CDR2 (germline): LNHDA, SQIVND (reference sequence). In DNA form, the CDR3 reads TGTGCCAGTAGTATTGGAGGAGGGGCGAACACCGGGGAGCTGTTTTTT. It encodes CASSIGGGANTGELFF. Full variable domain (rest looked up from reference TRBV19 and TRBJ2-2): DGGITQSPKYLFRKEGQNVTLSCEQNLNHDAMYWYRQDPGQGLRLIYYSQIVNDFQKGDIAEGYSVSREKKESFPLTVTSAQKNPTAFYLCASSIGGGANTGELFFGEGSRLTVL.

V is TRBV11-2 and J is TRBJ1-2; 8 nucleotides agree with TRBD1. The CDR3 runs 14 residues. Trimming took 3 bases from V and 3 from J; bases not matched to a gene: 3. Germline V gene sequence: CDR1 SGHAT, CDR2 FQNNGV. The CDR3 region is CASSLTGVDYGYTF. The DNA of the CDR3 is TGTGCCAGCAGCTTGACAGGGGTGGACTATGGCTACACCTTC.

The V and J genes are TRBV18 and TRBJ2-1; 8 bases align to TRBD1. Losses at the gene ends were 3 bases for V and 2 bases for J; bases not matched to a gene: 9. The CDR3 loop spans 17 amino acids. CDR1 and CDR2 from the germline V gene are KGHSH and LQKENI. CDR3 in DNA: TGTGCCAGCTCACCGTTTCCTGACAGGGGCCCCTACAATGAGCAGTTCTTC. Amino acids: CASSPFPDRGPYNEQFF.

J is TRBJ2-1 and V is TRBV24-1, with D possibly matching TRBD2 (5 bases). The CDR3 contains 13 residues. Germline-derived CDR1 and CDR2 are KGHDR and SFDVKD. V dropped 0 bases and J dropped 9 bases, with 8 bases sitting between them. The CDR3 DNA reads TGTGCCACCAGTGATTTGTGGGCGGGTGAGCAGTTCTTC. Its translation is CATSDLWAGEQFF.

J is TRBJ1-3 and V is TRBV19, with D maybe TRBD1 (5 bases). The CDR3 totals 18 residues. The V gene's germline CDR1 is LNHDA and CDR2 SQIVND (reference sequence). V lost 3 bases to trimming and J lost 0 bases, with 18 bases between them. The CDR3 region is CASSMGKAGPLSGNTIYF. The DNA for the CDR3 is TGTGCCAGTAGTATGGGGAAGGCAGGGCCACTCTCTGGAAACACCATATATTTT.